This T cell receptor beta chain derives from a study of CD8+CD57+ T cells in acquired aplastic anemia. Profiling that covered TCR beta VDJ and CDR3 relied on genomic DNA as its template. TCRdb re-called the reads with MiXCR, one entry per CDR3 protein. The repertoire has roughly 250,000 distinct CDR3 sequences, around 82% of them found once; the top ten carry 40% to 50%. Sequencing was done on patients that had shown CD8+CD57+ cell expansion by flow cytometry. The CDR3 has 18 residues. Trimming left V 0 bases short and J 1 base short, with 20 bases between. Looked up from germline, CDR1 is SGDLS and CDR2 is YYNGEE.

V usage is TRBV9 and J usage is TRBJ2-7, with unresolved D. Sequenced sample: sorted CD4+, CD8+, or CD8+CD57+ T cells (not recorded which) from PBMCs. The source is a human donor with aplastic anemia. The CDR3 DNA follows: TGTGCCAGCAGCGTAGGTTCCGATACGCAAGATTTTTCCTACGAGCAGTACGTC. This sequence encodes CASSVGSDTQDFSYEQYV.